Presented here are 27 T cell receptor beta chains from one specimen sequenced in a study of cytomegalovirus exposure and HLA in healthy donors. Primers: 60 Vbeta forward and 13 Jbeta reverse. TCRdb's copy holds only in-frame clones and misses some; the assay was immunoSEQ multiplex PCR. Among 55,000 to 80,000 clones, approximately 78% were seen once, and the ten largest hold roughly 2%. The sequenced material came from PBMCs. These receptors all stem from a man aged 18 to 29 in good health and CMV-seronegative.

The chain carries TRBV28 and TRBJ1-2, with D possibly being TRBD1 (5 bases). The CDR3 loop spans 12 amino acids. V gave up 6 bases and J gave up 4 bases, with 9 bases separating them. Germline V gives CDR1 MDHEN, CDR2 SYDVKM. The CDR3: CASRATAYGYTF. DNA for the CDR3: TGTGCCAGCAGGGCGACAGCCTATGGCTACACCTTC.

The J gene is TRBJ2-7, the V gene TRBV6-5, with D hard to call. This CDR3 is 11 amino acids long. Germline CDR1 reads MNHEY; CDR2 reads SVGAGI. Trimming took off 5 bases at V and 6 bases at J, with 8 bases between the two ends. CDR3 bases: TGTGCCAGCAGTCGTGGCCCCGAGCAGTACTTC. Encoded protein: CASSRGPEQYF.

The V gene is TRBV7-8, the J gene TRBJ2-2, with D unclear. Germline V gives CDR1 SGHVS, CDR2 FQNEAQ. The length of the CDR3 is 17 residues. V was pared by 0 bases and J by 1 base, with 12 bases between. The CDR3: CASSLALFRLNTGELFF. CDR3 nucleotide sequence: TGTGCCAGCAGCTTAGCGCTCTTCAGGTTGAACACCGGGGAGCTGTTTTTT. The complete variable domain, with remaining parts taken from reference TRBV7-8 and TRBJ2-2, reads GAGVSQSPRYKVAKRGQDVALRCDPISGHVSLFWYQQALGQGPEFLTYFQNEAQLDKSGLPSDRFFAERPEGSVSTLKIQRTQQEDSAVYLCASSLALFRLNTGELFFGEGSRLTVL.

The gene calls are TRBV28 and TRBJ1-1; D gene unclear. CDR3 length: 13 amino acids. V dropped 2 bases and J dropped 4 bases, with 8 bases sitting between them. Germline V gene lookup returns CDR1 MDHEN and CDR2 SYDVKM. The CDR3 is CASSLEWATEAFF. The DNA for the CDR3 is TGTGCCAGCAGTTTAGAGTGGGCCACTGAAGCTTTCTTT.

This clone appeared a single time. This chain uses TRBV20-1 with TRBJ2-7; D remains unclear. The ends were cut back, 6 bases at V and 5 bases at J, with 11 bases in the middle. Per the germline V gene, CDR1 is DFQATT and CDR2 is SNEGSKA (reference sequence). The CDR3 is made up of 11 amino acids. CDR3 in amino acids: CSAILRDEQYF. The CDR3 DNA sequence: TGCAGTGCAATTTTACGGGACGAGCAGTACTTC.

A few counts support this clone. At one end, the junction sequence differs from germline, possibly due to a read error. V gene TRBV11-1 combines with J gene TRBJ2-5, with D hard to call. This CDR3 is built from 12 residues. Germline V gene lookup returns CDR1 SGHAT and CDR2 FQDESV (reference sequence). The CDR3, as DNA: TGTGCCAGCAGCCGAGAGGAAGAGGCCCAGTACTTC. Translating it yields CASSREEEAQYF. Based on the CDR3 plus reference TRBV11-1 and TRBJ2-5, the full variable domain is EAEVAQSPRYKITEKSQAVAFWCDPISGHATLYWYRQILGQGPELLVQFQDESVVDDSQLPKDRFSAERLKGVDSTLKIQPAELGDSAMYLCASSREEEAQYFGPGTRLLVL.

The chain links TRBV5-1 to TRBJ1-5; the match to TRBD1 covers 10 bases. The CDR3 has 16 amino acids. Germline CDR1 is SGHRS and CDR2 is YFSETQ. Trimming removed 0 bases from V and 2 bases from J; junction bases left unmatched: 2. For the CDR3, the DNA is TGCGCCAGCAGCTTGGGACAGGGGGCAGGCAATCAGCCCCAGCATTTT. Translation: CASSLGQGAGNQPQHF.

The chain links TRBV5-1 to TRBJ1-1, with a possible D match to TRBD1 (5 bases). Per germline, CDR1 SGHRS and CDR2 YFSETQ. With 0 bases removed from V and 1 base from J, the gap between germline ends came to 10 bases. The CDR3 loop spans 15 amino acids. This chain's CDR3 is CASSLALTANTEAFF. For the CDR3, the DNA is TGCGCCAGCAGCTTGGCCTTGACAGCGAACACTGAAGCTTTCTTT. The variable domain in full, with the rest retrieved from reference TRBV5-1 and TRBJ1-1, is KAGVTQTPRYLIKTRGQQVTLSCSPISGHRSVSWYQQTPGQGLQFLFEYFSETQRNKGNFPGRFSGRQFSNSRSEMNVSTLELGDSALYLCASSLALTANTEAFFGQGTRLTVV.

The chain carries TRBV10-3 and TRBJ2-5; possible D gene TRBD1, 6 bases. Germline V gene lookup returns CDR1 ENHRY and CDR2 SYGVKD. This CDR3 has 13 residues. V was trimmed by 5 bases and J by 7 bases, leaving 14 bases between them. The CDR3 DNA reads TGTGCCATCAGTCCACAGGAGACAGGGACCCAGTACTTC. Residues: CAISPQETGTQYF.

V gene TRBV4-3 combines with J gene TRBJ1-5, with D perhaps matching TRBD1 (5 bases). Germline V CDR1 and CDR2: LGHNA, YSLEER. The CDR3 runs 15 residues. V was pared by 0 bases and J by 2 bases, with 8 bases between. CDR3 in amino acids: CASSQEVGGNQPQHF. The CDR3 coding sequence is TGCGCCAGCAGCCAAGAGGTAGGGGGCAATCAGCCCCAGCATTTT.

The rearrangement links TRBV19 to TRBJ1-5; the match to TRBD1 covers 8 bases. V shed 5 bases and J 6 bases; nucleotides not matched to a gene: 12. Germline V gene lookup returns CDR1 LNHDA and CDR2 SQIVND (reference sequence). The CDR3 contains 16 residues. This CDR3 is CASSSHEGTGGQPQHF. In DNA, the CDR3 is TGTGCCAGTAGTTCCCACGAGGGGACAGGAGGTCAGCCCCAGCATTTT.

V is TRBV9 and J is TRBJ2-7; no clear D. The length of the CDR3 is 13 residues. V was cut by 0 bases and J by 3 bases, with 7 bases left in between. Germline V lookup: CDR1 SGDLS, CDR2 YYNGEE. Written as DNA, the CDR3 is TGTGCCAGCAGCGTAGGTCCGAGCTACGAGCAGTACTTC. Translation: CASSVGPSYEQYF.

This chain uses TRBV9 with TRBJ1-6; weak D call: TRBD1 (6 bases). Trimming left V 3 bases short and J 7 bases short, with 14 bases between. The CDR3 is made up of 15 amino acids. The germline gives CDR1 SGDLS, CDR2 YYNGEE. The CDR3 reads CASSARTVANSPLHF. The CDR3 nucleotides read TGTGCCAGCAGCGCGAGGACAGTGGCCAATTCACCCCTCCACTTT.

The rearrangement links TRBV5-6 to TRBJ2-7, with TRBD1 matching 10 bases. The CDR3 has 15 amino acids. V gave up 4 bases and J gave up 3 bases; unmatched junction bases: 7. Germline V gives CDR1 SGHDT, CDR2 YYEEEE. CDR3 protein: CASSPGTGAVYEQYF. Written as DNA, the CDR3 is TGTGCCAGCAGCCCGGGGACAGGGGCCGTCTACGAGCAGTACTTC. The complete variable domain, with remaining parts taken from reference TRBV5-6 and TRBJ2-7, reads DAGVTQSPTHLIKTRGQQVTLRCSPKSGHDTVSWYQQALGQGPQFIFQYYEEEERQRGNFPDRFSGHQFPNYSSELNVNALLLGDSALYLCASSPGTGAVYEQYFGPGTRLTVT.

V is TRBV9 and J is TRBJ2-5; TRBD2 agrees at 13 bases. Germline assignment: CDR1 SGDLS and CDR2 YYNGEE. V was clipped by 4 bases and J by 2 bases; unmatched bases: 5. The CDR3 length is 16 residues. The CDR3 loop reads CASSNRLAGGQETQYF. The DNA of the CDR3 is TGTGCCAGCAGCAACAGACTAGCGGGGGGACAAGAGACCCAGTACTTC.

J is TRBJ2-2 and V is TRBV7-2; 8 bases align to TRBD2. Germline loops: CDR1 SGHTA, CDR2 FQGNSA. Losses at the gene ends were 5 bases for V and 5 bases for J; bases not matched to a gene: 7. The length of the CDR3 is 15 residues. CDR3 region: CASSPGTRGTGELFF. The CDR3 DNA is TGTGCCAGCAGCCCCGGGACTAGAGGGACCGGGGAGCTGTTTTTT.

This chain connects TRBV28 to TRBJ1-2; D is unclear. Germline CDR1 reads MDHEN; CDR2 reads SYDVKM. The ends were cut back, 6 bases at V and 5 bases at J, with 7 bases in the middle. The CDR3 sequence is 11 residues long. The CDR3 here is CASRSGYGYTF. The CDR3 coding sequence is TGTGCCAGCAGGTCAGGATATGGCTACACCTTC.

This clone appeared a single time. This chain uses TRBV5-4 with TRBJ2-5; 8 bases match TRBD2. Germline V lookup: CDR1 SGHNT, CDR2 YYREEE (reference sequence). The CDR3 consists of 17 residues. V lost 4 bases and J lost 2; bases outside the gene matches: 13. For the CDR3, the DNA is TGTGCCAGCAGCCCCGAACTTTCGTTAGCGGGACAAGAGACCCAGTACTTC. Amino acid sequence: CASSPELSLAGQETQYF.

The chain has TRBV20-1 and TRBJ1-2, with D perhaps TRBD1 (6 bases). The CDR3 length is 10 residues. Trimming removed 6 bases at V and 12 bases at J, with 14 bases between. Germline CDR1 reads DFQATT; CDR2 reads SNEGSKA (reference sequence). The CDR3: CSAWTVGNTF. DNA of the CDR3: TGCAGTGCATGGACAGTGGGGAACACCTTC.

V is TRBV6-6 and J is TRBJ2-2, with D uncertain. The ends were cut back, 5 bases at V and 8 bases at J, with 12 bases in the middle. The germline V gene has CDR1 MNHNY and CDR2 SVGAGI (reference sequence). The CDR3 consists of 13 residues. This CDR3 reads CASSTLGLGELFF. In DNA form, the CDR3 reads TGTGCCAGCAGTACCCTAGGCTTAGGGGAGCTGTTTTTT.

This clone was observed once. The J gene is TRBJ1-1, the V gene TRBV6-5, with 7 bases identical to TRBD1. Germline CDR1 and CDR2: MNHEY and SVGAGI. The CDR3 has 15 residues. V shed 5 bases and J 4 bases; nucleotides not matched to a gene: 10. The CDR3 reads CASSVNRGWFTEAFF. The CDR3 nucleotides read TGTGCCAGCAGTGTTAACAGGGGCTGGTTCACTGAAGCTTTCTTT.

CDR3 sequence (DNA): TGTGCCAGCACAGGGTTCCAGGGCACTGAAGCTTTCTTT. As protein: CASTGFQGTEAFF. The V call is TRBV6-5, the J call TRBJ1-1; TRBD1 might be the D (5 bases). The V gene's germline CDR1 is MNHEY and CDR2 SVGAGI. Trimming cost V 7 bases and J 4 bases, with 13 bases left between them. The CDR3 spans 13 residues.

Note on this clone: In this CDR3 the conserved last residue, phenylalanine or tryptophan, is missing, so a read error is likely. The DNA is left out, because the CDR3 cannot be placed on it with certainty; the CDR3 is given as TCRdb lists it. The chain is built from TRBV10-3 and TRBJ2-7; TRBD1, the table's D call, was not compared with the DNA. The CDR3 length is 11 residues, termini included. Germline V CDR1 and CDR2: ENHRY, SYGVKD. The CDR3 is CAIGPGDRAIY.

This chain joins TRBV18 and TRBJ2-1, with D possibly matching TRBD2 (6 bases). Trimming took 4 bases from V and 6 from J, leaving 25 bases between them. Germline V lookup: CDR1 KGHSH, CDR2 LQKENI. This CDR3 spans 18 amino acids. The CDR3 DNA reads TGTGCCAGCTCACTCGAATTCCGACTAGTCGGTCCCTCCAATGAGCAGTTCTTC. Translating it yields CASSLEFRLVGPSNEQFF.

J is TRBJ2-1 and V is TRBV9, with D possibly being TRBD2 (5 bases). The CDR3 spans 15 residues. The V gene lost 0 bases and the J gene lost 2 bases, with 9 bases spanning the gap. Per germline, CDR1 SGDLS and CDR2 YYNGEE. The CDR3 nucleotides are TGTGCCAGCAGCGTAGGGGCGGAGGCCTACAATGAGCAGTTCTTC. This gives the protein CASSVGAEAYNEQFF.

This clone has more than one count but fewer than ten. The chain carries TRBV6-4 and TRBJ2-2, with TRBD1 as a possible D gene (5 bases). The V gene lost 6 bases and the J gene lost 6 bases, with 11 bases spanning the gap. The CDR3 is made up of 13 amino acids. The germline CDR1 and CDR2 sequences are MRHNA and SNTAGT. The CDR3 region has the DNA TGTGCCAGCAGCCAGGGCGAGGCCGGGGAGCTGTTTTTT. Protein sequence: CASSQGEAGELFF.

The chain has TRBV30 and TRBJ1-5; a possible D gene is TRBD1 (5 bases). Germline V gene sequence: CDR1 GTSNPN, CDR2 SVGIG (reference sequence). The ends were cut back, 0 bases at V and 2 bases at J, with 5 bases in the middle. The CDR3 loop spans 13 amino acids. In nucleotides, the CDR3 is TGTGCCTGGAGTGTACAGGGCAATCAGCCCCAGCATTTT. Protein: CAWSVQGNQPQHF.